This T cell receptor beta chain was sequenced for a study of response to subunit inactivated influenza vaccine. TCRdb fed the RT-PCR reads into MiXCR, producing one record per CDR3 protein. Here the sample spans hundreds of thousands of distinct CDR3 sequences, 10% to 11% being singletons. As for this clonotype: Its matching antigen is unknown.

In germline, CDR1 is SGHVS, CDR2 FNYEAQ. The length of the CDR3 is 15 residues. V was trimmed by 5 bases and J by 8 bases, leaving 21 bases between them. Overall study findings and caveats: Authors suggested that a seasonal influenza vaccination recruits few new T cells each time.

The specimen was PBMCs from blood, collected roughly 46 days after vaccination. This chain uses TRBV7-6 with TRBJ1-2; D call uncertain. This receptor was taken from a middle-aged man who received an inactivated influenza vaccine. CDR3 coding DNA: TGTGCCAGCAGCCGGACTACAGACGGCCTCGAAGGCTACACCTTC. Its protein product is CASSRTTDGLEGYTF. Supplemented by reference TRBV7-6 and TRBJ1-2, the full variable domain reads GAGVSQSPRYKVTKRGQDVALRCDPISGHVSLYWYRQALGQGPEFLTYFNYEAQQDKSGLPNDRFSAERPEGSISTLTIQRTEQRDSAMYRCASSRTTDGLEGYTFGSGTRLTVV.